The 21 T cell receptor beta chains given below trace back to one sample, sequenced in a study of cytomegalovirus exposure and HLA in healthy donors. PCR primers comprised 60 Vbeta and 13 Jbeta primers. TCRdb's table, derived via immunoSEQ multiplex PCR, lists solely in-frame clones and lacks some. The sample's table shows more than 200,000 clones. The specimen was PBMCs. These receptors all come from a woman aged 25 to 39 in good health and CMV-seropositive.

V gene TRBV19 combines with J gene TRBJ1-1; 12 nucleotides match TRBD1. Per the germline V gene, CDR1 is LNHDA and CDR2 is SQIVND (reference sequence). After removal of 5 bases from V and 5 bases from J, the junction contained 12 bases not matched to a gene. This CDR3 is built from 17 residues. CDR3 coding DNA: TGTGCCAGTAGTGGGCGAAGGGACAGGGGGCGCCGGACTGAAGCTTTCTTT. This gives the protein CASSGRRDRGRRTEAFF.

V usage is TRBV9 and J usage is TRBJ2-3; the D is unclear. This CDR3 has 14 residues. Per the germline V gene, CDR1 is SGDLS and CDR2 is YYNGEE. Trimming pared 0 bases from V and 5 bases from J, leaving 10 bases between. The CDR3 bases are TGTGCCAGCAGCGTAGACGGCCAGGTAGATACGCAGTATTTT. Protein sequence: CASSVDGQVDTQYF.

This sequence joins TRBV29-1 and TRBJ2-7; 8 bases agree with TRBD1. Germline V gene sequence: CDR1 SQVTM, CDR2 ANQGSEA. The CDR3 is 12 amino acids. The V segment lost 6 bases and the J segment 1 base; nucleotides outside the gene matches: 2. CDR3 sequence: CSVRQGSYEQYF. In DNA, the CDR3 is TGCAGCGTACGACAGGGGTCCTACGAGCAGTACTTC.

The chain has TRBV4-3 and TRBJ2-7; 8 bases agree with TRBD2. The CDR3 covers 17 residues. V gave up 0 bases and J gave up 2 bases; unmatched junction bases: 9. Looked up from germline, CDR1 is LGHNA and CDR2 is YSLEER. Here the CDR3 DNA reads TGCGCCAGCAGCCAAGATAATGAAAGCGGGAGCCCCTACGAGCAGTACTTC. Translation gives CASSQDNESGSPYEQYF.

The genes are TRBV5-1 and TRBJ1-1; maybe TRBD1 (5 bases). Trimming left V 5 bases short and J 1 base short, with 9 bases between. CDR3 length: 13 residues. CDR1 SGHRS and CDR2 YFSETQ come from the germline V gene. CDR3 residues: CASSNGGNTEAFF. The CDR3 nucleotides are TGCGCCAGCAGTAACGGGGGGAACACTGAAGCTTTCTTT.

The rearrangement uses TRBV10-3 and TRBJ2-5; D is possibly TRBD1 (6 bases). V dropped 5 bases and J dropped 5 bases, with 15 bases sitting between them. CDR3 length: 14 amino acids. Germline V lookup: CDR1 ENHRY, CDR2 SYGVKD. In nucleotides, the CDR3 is TGTGCCATCAGTACTACACAGGGTGGGGAGACCCAGTACTTC. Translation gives CAISTTQGGETQYF.

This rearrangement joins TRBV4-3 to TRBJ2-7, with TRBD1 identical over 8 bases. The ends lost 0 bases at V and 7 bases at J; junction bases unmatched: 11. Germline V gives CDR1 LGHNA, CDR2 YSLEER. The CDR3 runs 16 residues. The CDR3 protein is CASSQDRAGGLGEQYF. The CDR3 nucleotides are TGCGCCAGCAGCCAAGATAGGGCAGGGGGCTTGGGGGAGCAGTACTTC.

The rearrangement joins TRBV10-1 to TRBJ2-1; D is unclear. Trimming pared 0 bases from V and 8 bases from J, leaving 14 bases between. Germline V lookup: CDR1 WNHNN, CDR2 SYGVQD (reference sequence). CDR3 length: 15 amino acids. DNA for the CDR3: TGCGCCAGCAGTGAGTCGGTACAGAAGCCCGATGAGCAGTTCTTC. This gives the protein CASSESVQKPDEQFF.

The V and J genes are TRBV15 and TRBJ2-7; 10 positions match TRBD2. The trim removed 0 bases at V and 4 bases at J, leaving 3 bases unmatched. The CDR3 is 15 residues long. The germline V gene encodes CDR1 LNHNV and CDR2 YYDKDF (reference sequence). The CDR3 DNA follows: TGTGCCACCAGCAGAGACGGGACTAGCGTATACGAGCAGTACTTC. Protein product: CATSRDGTSVYEQYF.

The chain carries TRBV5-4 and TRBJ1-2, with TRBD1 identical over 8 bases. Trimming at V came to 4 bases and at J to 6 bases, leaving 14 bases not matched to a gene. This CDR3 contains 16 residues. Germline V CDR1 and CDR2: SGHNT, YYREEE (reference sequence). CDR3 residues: CASSLPRTGSGDGYTF. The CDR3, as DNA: TGTGCCAGCAGCCTCCCTCGGACAGGGTCAGGGGATGGCTACACCTTC.

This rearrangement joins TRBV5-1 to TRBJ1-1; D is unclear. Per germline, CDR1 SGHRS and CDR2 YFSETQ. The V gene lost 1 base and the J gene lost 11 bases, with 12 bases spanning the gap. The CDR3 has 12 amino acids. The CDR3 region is CASSLLPEVAFF. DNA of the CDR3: TGCGCCAGCAGCTTGTTGCCTGAGGTGGCTTTCTTT.

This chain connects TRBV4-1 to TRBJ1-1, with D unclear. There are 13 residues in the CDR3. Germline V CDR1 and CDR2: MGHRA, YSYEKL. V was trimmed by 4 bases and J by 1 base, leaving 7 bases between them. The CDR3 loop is CASSLHRNTEAFF. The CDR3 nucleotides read TGCGCCAGCAGCCTCCACAGGAACACTGAAGCTTTCTTT.

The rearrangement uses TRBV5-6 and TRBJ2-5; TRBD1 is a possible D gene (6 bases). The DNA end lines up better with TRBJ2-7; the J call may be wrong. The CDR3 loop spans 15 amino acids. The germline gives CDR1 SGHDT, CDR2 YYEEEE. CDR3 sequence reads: CASSLAPTGSYEQYF. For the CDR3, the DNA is TGTGCCAGCAGCTTGGCCCCCACAGGGTCCTACGAGCAGTACTTC.

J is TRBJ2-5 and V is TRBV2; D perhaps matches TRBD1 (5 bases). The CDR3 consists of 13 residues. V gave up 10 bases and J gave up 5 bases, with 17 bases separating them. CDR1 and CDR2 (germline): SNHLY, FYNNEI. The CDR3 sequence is CATSRQGGETQYF. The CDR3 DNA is TGTGCCACCTCAAGGCAGGGTGGGGAGACCCAGTACTTC.

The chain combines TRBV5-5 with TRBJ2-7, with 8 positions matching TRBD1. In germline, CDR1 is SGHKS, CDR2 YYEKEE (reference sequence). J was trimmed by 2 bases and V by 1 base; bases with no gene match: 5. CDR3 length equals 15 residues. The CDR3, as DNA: TGTGCCAGCAGCTTGAGGACAGGGACCCCCTACGAGCAGTACTTC. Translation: CASSLRTGTPYEQYF.

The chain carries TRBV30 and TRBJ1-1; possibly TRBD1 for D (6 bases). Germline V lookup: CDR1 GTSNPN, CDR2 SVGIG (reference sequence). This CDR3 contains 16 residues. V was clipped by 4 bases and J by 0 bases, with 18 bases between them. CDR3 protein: CAWKGGTQSMNTEAFF. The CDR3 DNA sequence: TGTGCCTGGAAGGGGGGGACACAGTCCATGAACACTGAAGCTTTCTTT.

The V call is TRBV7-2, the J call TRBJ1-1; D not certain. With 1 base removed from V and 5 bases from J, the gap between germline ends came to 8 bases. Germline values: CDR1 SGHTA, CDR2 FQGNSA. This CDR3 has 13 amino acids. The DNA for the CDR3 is TGTGCCAGCAGCTTAGTAATGAGTACTGAAGCTTTCTTT. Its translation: CASSLVMSTEAFF.

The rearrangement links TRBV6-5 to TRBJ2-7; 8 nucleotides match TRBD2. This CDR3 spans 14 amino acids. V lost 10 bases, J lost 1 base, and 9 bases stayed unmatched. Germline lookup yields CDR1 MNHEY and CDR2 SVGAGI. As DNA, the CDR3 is TGTGCCACCACAGGGCTAGCGGGTTCCTACGAGCAGTACTTC. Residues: CATTGLAGSYEQYF.

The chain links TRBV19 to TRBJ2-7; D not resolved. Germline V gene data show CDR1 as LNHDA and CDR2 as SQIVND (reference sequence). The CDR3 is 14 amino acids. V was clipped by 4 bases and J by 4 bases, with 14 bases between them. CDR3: CASSTAHRNYEQYF. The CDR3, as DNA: TGTGCCAGTAGTACTGCGCACAGAAATTACGAGCAGTACTTC.

The CDR3 spells CASSRDIAGGLQETQYF. The CDR3 DNA follows: TGTGCCAGCAGCCGAGATATAGCGGGAGGGTTACAAGAGACCCAGTACTTC. The rearrangement joins TRBV5-6 to TRBJ2-5; 11 nucleotides agree with TRBD2. Germline V gene lookup returns CDR1 SGHDT and CDR2 YYEEEE. The length of the CDR3 is 17 residues. Trimming cost V 4 bases and J 2 bases; bases outside gene matches: 10.

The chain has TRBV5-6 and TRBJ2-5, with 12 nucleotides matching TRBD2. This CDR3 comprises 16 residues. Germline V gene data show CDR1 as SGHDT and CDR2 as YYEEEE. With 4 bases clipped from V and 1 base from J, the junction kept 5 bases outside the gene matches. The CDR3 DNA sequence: TGTGCCAGCAGCACAACTAGCGGGGGGAGCCAAGAGACCCAGTACTTC. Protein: CASSTTSGGSQETQYF.